This TCR beta chain appears in the sequencing data of a study of blood T cell repertoires in COVID-19. In the source study's methods: It was from reference gene primer amplification that nucleated cell counts were estimated. Some clones are missing from TCRdb's copy, which holds only in-frame ones; the method was immunoSEQ multiplex PCR. V, J and clone size were drawn from that table, and D and trimming were deduced from the DNA. The sample holds fewer than 300,000 clones, approximately 87% seen once. In this sample, this clone turned up once. It was during active infection that Seattle patients were enrolled and then longitudinally followed. Germline trimming cut 10 bases from V and 2 bases from J; bases unmatched to any gene: 8. The CDR3 is 13 amino acids. From germline, CDR1 is MNHNY and CDR2 SVGAGI (reference sequence).

The chain recombines TRBV6-6 with TRBJ2-7; 7 nucleotides match TRBD1. Sequenced: peripheral blood. This clonotype was obtained from a woman aged 30 to 39 with COVID-19, enrolled during active disease. CDR3 sequence: CATGGQFAYEQYF. The CDR3, as DNA: TGTGCCACAGGGGGACAGTTTGCCTACGAGCAGTACTTC.